Below, 9 T cell receptor beta chains from the same sample are listed, as sequenced in a study of blood T cell repertoires in COVID-19. Using immunoSEQ multiplex PCR, the repertoire was profiled, and TCRdb retains in-frame clones only, with some absent. The sample consists of some 510,000 clones, around nine tenths of them appearing once. The sequenced material came from PBMCs or T cells enriched from blood (not recorded which). These receptors all come from a woman aged 40 to 50 who had recovered from COVID-19.

The genes are TRBV7-2 and TRBJ2-3, with 8 bases that match TRBD1. The V gene end was trimmed by 4 bases and the J gene end by 0 bases; junction bases not matched to a gene: 0. The CDR3 contains 14 residues. CDR1 and CDR2 (germline): SGHTA, FQGNSA. The CDR3 here is CASSWDRSTDTQYF. The CDR3 DNA sequence: TGTGCCAGCAGCTGGGACAGGAGCACAGATACGCAGTATTTT. Complete variable domain (other parts from reference TRBV7-2 and TRBJ2-3): GAGVSQSPSNKVTEKGKDVELRCDPISGHTALYWYRQSLGQGLEFLIYFQGNSAPDKSGLPSDRFSAERTGGSVSTLTIQRTQQEDSAVYLCASSWDRSTDTQYFGPGTRLTVL.

The chain combines TRBV6-5 with TRBJ2-1; 10 nucleotides align to TRBD2. The germline gives CDR1 MNHEY, CDR2 SVGAGI. The CDR3 covers 14 residues. Unmatched junction bases numbered 4, after V lost 6 bases and J lost 5 bases. The CDR3 loop reads CASRGLADNNEQFF. CDR3 nucleotide sequence: TGTGCCAGCAGAGGACTAGCGGACAACAATGAGCAGTTCTTC.

This chain joins TRBV5-1 and TRBJ2-1, with TRBD2 matching over 11 bases. This CDR3 is built from 17 residues. The ends lost 3 bases at V and 3 bases at J; junction bases unmatched: 8. CDR1 SGHRS and CDR2 YFSETQ come from the germline V gene. The DNA for the CDR3 is TGCGCCAGCAGCTGGACAACGGGACTAGCGGTCTACAATGAGCAGTTCTTC. Its protein product is CASSWTTGLAVYNEQFF. The complete variable domain, with remaining parts taken from reference TRBV5-1 and TRBJ2-1, reads KAGVTQTPRYLIKTRGQQVTLSCSPISGHRSVSWYQQTPGQGLQFLFEYFSETQRNKGNFPGRFSGRQFSNSRSEMNVSTLELGDSALYLCASSWTTGLAVYNEQFFGPGTRLTVL.

The chain has TRBV2 and TRBJ2-1; the D gene is possibly TRBD2 (5 bases). CDR1 is SNHLY, CDR2 FYNNEI, per germline. Between the trimmed V and J ends, which lost 6 bases and 5 bases, there was a span of 11 bases. CDR3 length equals 13 residues. Here the CDR3 DNA reads TGTGCCAGCAGCACCGAGCGGAACAATGAGCAGTTCTTC. Translating gives CASSTERNNEQFF.

The V gene is TRBV11-2, the J gene TRBJ1-3; D possibly corresponds to TRBD1 (6 bases). This CDR3 contains 15 residues. Germline assignment: CDR1 SGHAT and CDR2 FQNNGV. V gave up 5 bases and J gave up 4 bases, with 15 bases separating them. The CDR3 sequence is CASSANTGSGNTIYF. The CDR3 bases are TGTGCCAGCAGCGCAAATACAGGGTCCGGAAACACCATATATTTT.

The V gene is TRBV7-2, the J gene TRBJ2-3, with 16 bases aligning to TRBD2. The CDR3 totals 16 residues. Germline V lookup: CDR1 SGHTA, CDR2 FQGNSA. The J segment lost 5 bases and the V segment lost 6 bases, leaving 5 bases of the junction unmatched. CDR3 sequence: CASSSGTSGGGDTQYF. CDR3 sequence (DNA): TGTGCCAGCAGTTCCGGGACTAGCGGGGGGGGAGATACGCAGTATTTT.

The gene calls are TRBV2 and TRBJ2-1, with TRBD1 identical over 7 bases. Germline assignment: CDR1 SNHLY and CDR2 FYNNEI. V was clipped by 6 bases and J by 12 bases; unmatched bases: 14. The length of the CDR3 is 14 residues. The CDR3 bases are TGTGCCAGCAGCTCCCTGACAGGGTGGTTAGGGCAGTTCTTC. It codes for CASSSLTGWLGQFF.

With respect to this clone: This specimen includes other DNA sequences encoding the same CDR3. The CDR3 bases are TGTGCCAGCAGTGAGAGAGGGGGCCCCTACAATGAGCAGTTCTTC. Protein product: CASSERGGPYNEQFF. The V call is TRBV2, the J call TRBJ2-1, with 7 bases identical to TRBD1. This CDR3 is built from 15 residues. Trimming took 3 bases from V and 2 from J; bases not matched to a gene: 4. Germline CDR1 is SNHLY and CDR2 is FYNNEI.

V is TRBV6-5 and J is TRBJ2-1, with TRBD2 as a possible D gene (5 bases). The V gene lost 5 bases and the J gene lost 8 bases, with 13 bases spanning the gap. Germline V CDR1 and CDR2: MNHEY, SVGAGI. This CDR3 is 13 amino acids long. This CDR3 reads CASSPGGVDEQFF. CDR3 nucleotides: TGTGCCAGCAGTCCCGGAGGAGTGGATGAGCAGTTCTTC.